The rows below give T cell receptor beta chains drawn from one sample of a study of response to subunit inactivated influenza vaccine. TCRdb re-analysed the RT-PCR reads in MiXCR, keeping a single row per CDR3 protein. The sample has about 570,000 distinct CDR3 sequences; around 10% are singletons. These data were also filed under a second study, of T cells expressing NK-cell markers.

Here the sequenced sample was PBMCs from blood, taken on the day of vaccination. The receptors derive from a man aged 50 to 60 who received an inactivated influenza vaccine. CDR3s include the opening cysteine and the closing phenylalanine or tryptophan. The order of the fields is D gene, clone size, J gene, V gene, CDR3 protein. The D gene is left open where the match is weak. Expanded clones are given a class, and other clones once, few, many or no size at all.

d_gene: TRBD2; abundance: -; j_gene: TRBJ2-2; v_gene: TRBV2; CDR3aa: CASSESSGIPGELFF
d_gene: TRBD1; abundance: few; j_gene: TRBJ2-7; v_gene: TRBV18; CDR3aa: CASSLTGTDPHEQYF
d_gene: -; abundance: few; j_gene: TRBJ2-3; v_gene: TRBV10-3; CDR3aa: CAISPSLDTQYF
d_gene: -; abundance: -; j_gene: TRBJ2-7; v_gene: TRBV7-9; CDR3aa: CASSTDGPSYEQYF
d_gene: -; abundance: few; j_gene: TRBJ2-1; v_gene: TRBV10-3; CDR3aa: CAISERAANNEQFF
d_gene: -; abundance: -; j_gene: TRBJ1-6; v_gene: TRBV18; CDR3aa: CASSVGIVGSPLHF
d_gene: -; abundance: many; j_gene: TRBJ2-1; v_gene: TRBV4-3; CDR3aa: CASSQDEFQVEQFF
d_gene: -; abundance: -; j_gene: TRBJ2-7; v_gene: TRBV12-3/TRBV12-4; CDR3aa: CASSRRVESYEQYF
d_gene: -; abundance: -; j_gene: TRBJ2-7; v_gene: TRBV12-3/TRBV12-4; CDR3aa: CASSWRHSPPYEQYF
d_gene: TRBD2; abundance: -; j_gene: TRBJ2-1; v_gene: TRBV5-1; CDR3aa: CASSPTVAGMRNEQFF
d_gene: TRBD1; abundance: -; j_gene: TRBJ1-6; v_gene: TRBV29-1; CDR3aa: CSVRQGTDNSPLHF
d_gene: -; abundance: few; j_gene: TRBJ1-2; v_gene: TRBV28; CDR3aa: CASSKGVYGYTF
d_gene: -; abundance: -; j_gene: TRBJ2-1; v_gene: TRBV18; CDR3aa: CASSPLKSSYNEQFF
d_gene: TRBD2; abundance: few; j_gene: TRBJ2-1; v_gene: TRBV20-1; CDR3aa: CSAPTAGALEQFF
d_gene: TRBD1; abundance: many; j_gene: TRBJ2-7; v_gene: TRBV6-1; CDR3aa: CASSSPGQGTYEQYF
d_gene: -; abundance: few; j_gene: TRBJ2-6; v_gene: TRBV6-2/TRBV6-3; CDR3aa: CASSSPGVSGANVLTF
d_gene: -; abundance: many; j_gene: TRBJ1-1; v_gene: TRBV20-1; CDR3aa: CSANSPGRPGEGAFF
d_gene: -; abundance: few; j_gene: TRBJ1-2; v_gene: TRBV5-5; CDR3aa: CASSLVYEGPANYGYTF
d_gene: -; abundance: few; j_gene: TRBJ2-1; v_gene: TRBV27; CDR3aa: CASSLSKRRNEQFF
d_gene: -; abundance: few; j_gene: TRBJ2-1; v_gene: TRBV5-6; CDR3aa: CASSFRPNEQFF
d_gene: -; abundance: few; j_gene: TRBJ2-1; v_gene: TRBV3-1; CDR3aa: CASSQVEVGLRYNEQFF
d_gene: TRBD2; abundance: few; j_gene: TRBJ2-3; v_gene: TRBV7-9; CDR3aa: CASSLAVASGITDTQYF
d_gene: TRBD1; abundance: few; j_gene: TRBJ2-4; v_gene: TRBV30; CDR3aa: CAWSGTGDPAKNIQYF
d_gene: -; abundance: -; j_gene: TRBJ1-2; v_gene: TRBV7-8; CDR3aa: CASSLDLSTPHF
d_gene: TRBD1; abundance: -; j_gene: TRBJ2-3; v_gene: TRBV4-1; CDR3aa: CASSQRRTGGKDTQYF
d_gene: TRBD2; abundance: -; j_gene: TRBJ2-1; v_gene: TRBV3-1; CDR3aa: CASSSRTSGALWRDNEQFF
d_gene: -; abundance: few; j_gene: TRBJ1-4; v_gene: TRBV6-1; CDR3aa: CASSRRTRFEKLFF
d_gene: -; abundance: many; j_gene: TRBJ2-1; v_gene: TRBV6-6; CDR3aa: CASEGVNNEQFF
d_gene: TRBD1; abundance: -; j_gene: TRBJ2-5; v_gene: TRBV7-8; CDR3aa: CASSNPVGQVETQYF
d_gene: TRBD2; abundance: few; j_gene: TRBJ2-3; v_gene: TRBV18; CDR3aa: CASSFAMSSGRVTDTQYF
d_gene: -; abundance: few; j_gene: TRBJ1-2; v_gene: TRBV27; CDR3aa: CASSAGGSYGYTF
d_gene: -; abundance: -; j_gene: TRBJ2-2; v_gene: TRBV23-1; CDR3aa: CASSFGTDTGELFF
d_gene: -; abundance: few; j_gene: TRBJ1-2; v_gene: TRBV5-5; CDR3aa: CASRQAGTVNYGYTF
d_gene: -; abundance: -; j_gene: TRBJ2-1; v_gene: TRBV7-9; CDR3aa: CASSSSGARLNEQFF
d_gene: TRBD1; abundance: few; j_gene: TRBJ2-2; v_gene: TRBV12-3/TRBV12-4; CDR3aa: CASSLLAGGRGELFF
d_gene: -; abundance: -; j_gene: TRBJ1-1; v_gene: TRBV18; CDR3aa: CASSPLSDPGTFTEAFF
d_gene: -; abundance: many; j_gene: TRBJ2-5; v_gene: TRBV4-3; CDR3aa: CASSQFTSETQYF
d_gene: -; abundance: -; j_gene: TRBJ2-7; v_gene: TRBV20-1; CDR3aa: CSATGIGRAYEQYF
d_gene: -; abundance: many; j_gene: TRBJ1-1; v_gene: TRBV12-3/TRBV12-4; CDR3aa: CASSFNLGGPVGTEAFF
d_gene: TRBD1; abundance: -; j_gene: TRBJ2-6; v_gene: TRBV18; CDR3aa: CASSRDRTNLISGANVLTF
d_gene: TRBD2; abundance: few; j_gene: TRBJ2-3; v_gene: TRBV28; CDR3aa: CASHLGTTKLDTQYF